Below, one TCR beta chain is given with its context. V was pared by 0 bases and J by 7 bases, with 12 bases of the junction left unmatched. This CDR3 has 17 amino acids. Per germline, CDR1 LGHNA and CDR2 YSLEER. The sample originates from a study of PD-1 blockade in classical Hodgkin lymphoma. All patients relapsed after autologous stem cell transplantation, and brentuximab vedotin exposure varied. Patients reached a best response of complete response, partial response or progressive disease. Repertoires were generated with immunoSEQ multiplex PCR, while TCRdb's copy carries only in-frame clones and drops some. The sample lists 15,000 to 20,000 clones, 70% to 80% occurring once.

The input for sequencing was peripheral blood mononuclear cells (PBMCs), taken before the second cycle of nivolumab. The V call is TRBV4-3, the J call TRBJ1-2; TRBD1 aligns across 9 bases. This receptor was identified in a human donor with classical Hodgkin lymphoma. For the CDR3, the DNA is TGCGCCAGCAGCCAAGATAAGTTTTCGGGACAGGGATCTGGCTACACCTTC. It is translated as CASSQDKFSGQGSGYTF.